These 11 T cell receptor beta chains came from one sample sequenced in a study of cytomegalovirus exposure and HLA in healthy donors. The PCR had 60 Vbeta and 13 Jbeta primers. Clones were read by immunoSEQ multiplex PCR, and TCRdb kept only the in-frame ones, dropping some. The table records over 100,000 clones, nearly 65% of them present only once. The sequencing input was PBMCs. Receptor source: a man aged 40-50 years in good health and CMV-seropositive.

The V call is TRBV5-1, the J call TRBJ2-2; 8 nucleotides match TRBD2. V dropped 0 bases and J dropped 3; count of bases not matched to a gene: 4. Per germline, CDR1 SGHRS and CDR2 YFSETQ. The CDR3 is made up of 16 amino acids. CDR3 bases: TGCGCCAGCAGCTTGGGAAAAGCGGGAGACACCGGGGAGCTGTTTTTT. This codes for CASSLGKAGDTGELFF.

J is TRBJ2-5 and V is TRBV6-6; unclear D gene. The CDR3 is 16 residues long. Germline loops: CDR1 MNHNY, CDR2 SVGAGI (reference sequence). With 3 bases removed from V and 0 bases from J, the gap between germline ends came to 14 bases. CDR3 coding DNA: TGTGCCAGCAGTTATCCGCGAGTGATGTACCAAGAGACCCAGTACTTC. Amino acids: CASSYPRVMYQETQYF.

CDR3 DNA: TGTGCCAGCAGGGAAACTAGCGGGAGAAGCGAGCAGTACTTC. Protein product: CASRETSGRSEQYF. The chain is built from TRBV6-1 and TRBJ2-7, with 11 bases fitting TRBD2. The ends lost 6 bases at V and 6 bases at J; junction bases unmatched: 7. CDR1 is MNHNS and CDR2 is SASEGT in the germline V gene. The CDR3 covers 14 residues.

In its sample, this clone was seen a few times. This chain's CDR3 is CASSPEGGTTYEQYF. In DNA form, the CDR3 reads TGTGCCAGCAGTCCCGAGGGGGGGACAACGTACGAGCAGTACTTC. The rearrangement links TRBV6-4 to TRBJ2-7, with D tentatively TRBD2 (7 bases). CDR3 length equals 15 residues. CDR1 MRHNA and CDR2 SNTAGT come from the germline V gene. Trimming removed 5 bases at V and 4 bases at J, with 18 bases between.

The V gene is TRBV9, the J gene TRBJ2-3, with a tentative D call TRBD1 (5 bases). Germline V gene data show CDR1 as SGDLS and CDR2 as YYNGEE. This CDR3 region has 18 residues. V lost 0 bases to trimming and J lost 3 bases, with 20 bases between them. This CDR3 is CASSVALGQGLVTDTQYF. CDR3 DNA sequence: TGTGCCAGCAGCGTAGCCCTGGGGCAGGGTCTTGTTACAGATACGCAGTATTTT.

This clone was recorded a few times. The rearrangement joins TRBV28 to TRBJ2-3, with 8 nucleotides matching TRBD2. V trimming: 5 bases; J trimming: 1 base; junction bases outside the gene matches: 5. The CDR3 spans 15 residues. CDR1 is MDHEN and CDR2 is SYDVKM in the germline V gene. The CDR3 DNA reads as TGTGCCAGCAGTCCTCACGGGGGGGGCACAGATACGCAGTATTTT. Translating it yields CASSPHGGGTDTQYF.

The gene calls are TRBV7-8 and TRBJ1-1; 7 bases line up with TRBD1. Germline V lookup: CDR1 SGHVS, CDR2 FQNEAQ. V lost 5 bases to trimming and J lost 3 bases; unmatched junction nucleotides: 3. The CDR3 length is 13 residues. For the CDR3, the DNA is TGTGCCAGCAGCCCCGGACAGGACACTGAAGCTTTCTTT. This sequence encodes CASSPGQDTEAFF.

The V and J genes are TRBV7-9 and TRBJ2-7; 9 bases fit TRBD1. Germline CDR1 is SEHNR and CDR2 is FQNEAQ (reference sequence). The J segment lost 2 bases and the V segment lost 4 bases, leaving 15 bases of the junction unmatched. The CDR3 loop spans 18 amino acids. The DNA for the CDR3 is TGTGCCAGCAGCTCGACCGGGACAGGGAGCGAATCCACCTACGAGCAGTACTTC. It encodes CASSSTGTGSESTYEQYF.

The chain uses TRBV19 and TRBJ2-1; 11 bases are a match to TRBD2. The germline gives CDR1 LNHDA, CDR2 SQIVND (reference sequence). Trimming removed 5 bases from V and 8 bases from J; junction bases left unmatched: 8. The CDR3 consists of 15 residues. Here the CDR3 DNA reads TGTGCCAGTAGTGTCTATAGCGGGGGGGCCCATGAGCAGTTCTTC. As protein: CASSVYSGGAHEQFF.

This clone was found a few times. This chain joins TRBV7-9 and TRBJ2-1, with TRBD1 matching 11 bases. This CDR3 is built from 15 residues. V shed 5 bases, J shed 6 bases, and the junction held 6 bases outside the gene matches. Germline-derived CDR1 and CDR2 are SEHNR and FQNEAQ (reference sequence). CDR3 loop: CASSPGTGGSNEQFF. The CDR3 DNA sequence: TGTGCCAGCAGCCCGGGGACAGGGGGTAGCAATGAGCAGTTCTTC.

This clone was seen a single time. The rearrangement links TRBV19 to TRBJ1-2; D is perhaps TRBD1 (6 bases). The V and J ends lost 4 bases and 1 base respectively, with 22 bases between them. The CDR3 has 18 amino acids. Germline V CDR1 and CDR2: LNHDA, SQIVND (reference sequence). The CDR3 nucleotides are TGTGCCAGTAGTAAGCCCACGGACAGAGACTTATTTAACTATGGCTACACCTTC. Amino acid sequence: CASSKPTDRDLFNYGYTF.